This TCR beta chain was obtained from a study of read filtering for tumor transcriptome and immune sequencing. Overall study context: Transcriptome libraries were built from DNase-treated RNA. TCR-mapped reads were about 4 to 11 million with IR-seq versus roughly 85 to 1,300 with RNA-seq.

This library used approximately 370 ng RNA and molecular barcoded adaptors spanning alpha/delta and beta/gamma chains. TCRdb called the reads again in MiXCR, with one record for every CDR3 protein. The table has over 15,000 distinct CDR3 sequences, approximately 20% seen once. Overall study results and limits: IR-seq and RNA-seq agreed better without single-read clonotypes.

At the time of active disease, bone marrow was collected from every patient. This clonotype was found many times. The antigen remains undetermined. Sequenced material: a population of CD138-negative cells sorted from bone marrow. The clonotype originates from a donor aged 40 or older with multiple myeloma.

In nucleotides, the CDR3 is TGTGCCAGCAGCTTAGAGAGGGGGAAAGAGCAGTACTTC. This translates into CASSLERGKEQYF. The rearrangement links TRBV7-9 to TRBJ2-7; a possible D gene is TRBD1 (6 bases). Germline CDR1 SEHNR, CDR2 FQNEAQ (reference sequence). Trimming left V 1 base short and J 7 bases short, with 11 bases between. The CDR3 extends over 13 amino acids.